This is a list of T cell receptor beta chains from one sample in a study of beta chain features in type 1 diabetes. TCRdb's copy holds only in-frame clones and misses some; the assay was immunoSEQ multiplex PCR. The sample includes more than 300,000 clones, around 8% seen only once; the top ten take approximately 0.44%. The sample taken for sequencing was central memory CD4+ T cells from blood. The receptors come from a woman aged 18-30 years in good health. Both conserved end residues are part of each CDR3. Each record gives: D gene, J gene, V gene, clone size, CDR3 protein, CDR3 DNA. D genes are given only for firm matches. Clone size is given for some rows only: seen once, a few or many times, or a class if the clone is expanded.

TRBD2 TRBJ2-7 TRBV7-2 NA CASSLVAGGFGEQYF TGTGCCAGCAGCTTAGTTGCGGGAGGGTTTGGCGAGCAGTACTTC
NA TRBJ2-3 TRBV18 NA CASSPPRGTENTDTQYF TGTGCCAGCTCACCACCGCGGGGGACAGAAAACACAGATACGCAGTATTTT
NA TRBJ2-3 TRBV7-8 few CASSPSPQDTQYF TGTGCCAGCAGCCCCTCACCCCAAGATACGCAGTATTTT
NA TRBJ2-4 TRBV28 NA CASTAAAAKNIQYF TGTGCCAGCACCGCCGCAGCAGCCAAAAACATTCAGTACTTC
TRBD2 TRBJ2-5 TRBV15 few CATSSKRERETQYF TGTGCCACCAGCAGCAAGCGGGAGAGGGAGACCCAGTACTTC
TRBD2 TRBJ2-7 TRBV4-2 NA CASSQVRASGPYEQYF TGTGCCAGCAGCCAAGTTAGGGCTAGCGGGCCCTACGAGCAGTACTTC
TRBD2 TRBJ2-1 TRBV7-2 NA CASSSSSGRAYEQFF TGTGCCAGCAGCTCCTCTAGCGGGAGGGCGTATGAGCAGTTCTTC
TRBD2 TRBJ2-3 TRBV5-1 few CASRRTMTSGSTDTQYF TGCGCCAGCAGACGAACAATGACTAGCGGGAGCACAGATACGCAGTATTTT
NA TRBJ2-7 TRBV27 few CASSPGVAATSYEQYF TGTGCCAGCAGCCCCGGGGTTGCGGCAACCTCCTACGAGCAGTACTTC
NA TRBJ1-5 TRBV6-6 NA CASRMEYNQPQHF TGTGCCAGCAGAATGGAATACAATCAGCCCCAGCATTTT
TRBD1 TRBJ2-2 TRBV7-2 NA CASTRDRELGELFF TGTGCCAGCACCCGGGACAGGGAACTAGGGGAGCTGTTTTTT
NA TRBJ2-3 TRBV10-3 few CAIRDSITDTQYF TGTGCCATCCGGGACTCCATCACAGATACGCAGTATTTT
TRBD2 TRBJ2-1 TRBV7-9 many CASSPARGVGPYNEQFF TGTGCCAGCAGCCCAGCCCGGGGGGTGGGACCCTACAATGAGCAGTTCTTC
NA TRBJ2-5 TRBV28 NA CASSSSLRVQETQYF TGTGCCAGCAGTTCCTCGCTCAGGGTCCAAGAGACCCAGTACTTC
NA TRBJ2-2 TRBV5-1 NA CASSLFRGAGELFF TGCGCCAGCAGCTTGTTTCGAGGGGCCGGGGAGCTGTTTTTT
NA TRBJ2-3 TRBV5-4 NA CASSLDGGTDTQYF TGTGCCAGCAGCTTGGATGGAGGCACAGATACGCAGTATTTT
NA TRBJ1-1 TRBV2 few CASSREAGTEAFF TGTGCCAGCAGTAGGGAGGCGGGCACTGAAGCTTTCTTT
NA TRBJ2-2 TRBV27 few CASSSDMFANTGELFF TGTGCCAGCAGTTCGGACATGTTCGCGAACACCGGGGAGCTGTTTTTT
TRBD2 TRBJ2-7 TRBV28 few CASSPPPGRAYEQYF TGTGCCAGCAGTCCCCCCCCCGGGAGGGCCTACGAGCAGTACTTC
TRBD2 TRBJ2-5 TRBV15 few CATSRELAGETQYF TGTGCCACCAGCAGAGAACTAGCGGGAGAGACCCAGTACTTC
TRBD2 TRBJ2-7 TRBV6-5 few CASSYSGTSGSWEQYF TGTGCCAGCAGTTACTCAGGGACTAGCGGGAGTTGGGAGCAGTACTTC
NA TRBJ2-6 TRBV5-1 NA CASSWNTQSGANVLTF TGCGCCAGCAGCTGGAATACACAGAGTGGGGCCAACGTCCTGACTTTC
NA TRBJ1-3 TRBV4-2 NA CASSPGQTSSGNTIYF TGTGCCAGCAGCCCTGGACAGACTTCCTCTGGAAACACCATATATTTT
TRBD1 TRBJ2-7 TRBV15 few CATSPGGTGSKYEQYF TGTGCCACCAGCCCAGGAGGGACAGGGAGTAAATACGAGCAGTACTTC
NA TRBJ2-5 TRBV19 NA CASSIPGRLETQYF TGTGCCAGTAGTATACCCGGACGTTTAGAGACCCAGTACTTC
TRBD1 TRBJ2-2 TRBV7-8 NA CASSLPGQTTGELFF TGTGCCAGCAGCTTACCGGGACAGACCACCGGGGAGCTGTTTTTT
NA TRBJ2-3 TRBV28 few CASSLAGDTRDF TGTGCCAGCAGTCTCGCTGGGGATACGAGGGATTTT
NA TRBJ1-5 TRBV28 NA CASGRQINQPQHF TGTGCCAGCGGGAGACAGATTAATCAGCCCCAGCATTTT
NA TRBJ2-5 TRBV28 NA CASSFGGTQETQYF TGTGCCAGCAGTTTTGGGGGCACCCAAGAGACCCAGTACTTC
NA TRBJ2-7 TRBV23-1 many CASSHPIRTEHCYEQYF TGCGCCAGCAGTCATCCCATCCGGACCGAACACTGTTACGAGCAGTACTTC
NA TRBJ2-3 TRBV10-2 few CASSKAALTDTQYF TGCGCCAGCTCGAAGGCAGCGCTCACAGATACGCAGTATTTT
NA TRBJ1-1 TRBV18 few CASSPQGGEGTEAFF TGTGCCAGCTCACCGCAGGGTGGGGAGGGCACTGAAGCTTTCTTT
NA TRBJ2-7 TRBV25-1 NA CASSDRSVPSGEQYF TGTGCCAGCAGTGACCGGTCCGTACCCTCCGGAGAGCAGTACTTC
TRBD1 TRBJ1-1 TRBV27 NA CASSLSTGQRTEAFF TGTGCCAGCAGTTTATCGACAGGGCAGAGGACTGAAGCTTTCTTT
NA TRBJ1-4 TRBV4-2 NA CASSRGMDSNEKLFF TGTGCCAGCAGCCGCGGGATGGACTCGAATGAAAAACTGTTTTTT
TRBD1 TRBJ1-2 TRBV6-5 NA CASSLDRELWGYTF TGTGCCAGCAGCCTGGACAGGGAATTATGGGGCTACACCTTC
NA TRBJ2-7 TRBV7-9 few CASSPGTGEQYF TGTGCCAGCAGCCCGGGGACGGGCGAGCAGTACTTC
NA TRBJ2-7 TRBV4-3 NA CASSQDRRNYEQYF TGCGCCAGCAGCCAGGACAGACGGAACTACGAGCAGTACTTC
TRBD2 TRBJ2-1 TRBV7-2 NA CASSLTSGSRNEQFF TGTGCCAGCAGCTTAACTAGCGGGAGTCGAAATGAGCAGTTCTTC